This TCR beta chain was observed in a study of blood T cell repertoires in COVID-19. Generated by immunoSEQ multiplex PCR, the TCRdb table keeps only in-frame clones and is missing some. This table has 70,000 to 100,000 clones, roughly four fifths appearing once. Trimming pared 6 bases from V and 5 bases from J, leaving 19 bases between. This CDR3 has 16 amino acids. Germline V gene sequence: CDR1 MDHEN, CDR2 SYDVKM. The sequencing input was peripheral blood. The TCR sequence derives from a middle-aged man with active or convalescent COVID-19. V is TRBV28 and J is TRBJ1-4; D is unresolved. CDR3 nucleotide sequence: TGTGCCAGCAGCTCCTATTCTGTGAGGGCAAATGAAAAACTGTTTTTT. Its translation: CASSSYSVRANEKLFF.